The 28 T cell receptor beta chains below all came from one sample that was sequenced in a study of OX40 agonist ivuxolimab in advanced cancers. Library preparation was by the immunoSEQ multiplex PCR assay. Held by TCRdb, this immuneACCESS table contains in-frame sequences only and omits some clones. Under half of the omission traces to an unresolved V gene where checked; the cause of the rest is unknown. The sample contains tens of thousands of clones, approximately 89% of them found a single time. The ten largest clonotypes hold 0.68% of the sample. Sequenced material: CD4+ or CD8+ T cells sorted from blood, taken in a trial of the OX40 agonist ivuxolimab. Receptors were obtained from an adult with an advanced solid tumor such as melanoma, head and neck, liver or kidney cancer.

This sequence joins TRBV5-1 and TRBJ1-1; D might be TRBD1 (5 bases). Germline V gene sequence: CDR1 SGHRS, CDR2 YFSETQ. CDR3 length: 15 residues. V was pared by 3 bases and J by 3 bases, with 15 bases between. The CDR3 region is CASSWGGGGDTEAFF. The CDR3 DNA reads TGCGCCAGCAGCTGGGGTGGGGGAGGCGACACTGAAGCTTTCTTT.

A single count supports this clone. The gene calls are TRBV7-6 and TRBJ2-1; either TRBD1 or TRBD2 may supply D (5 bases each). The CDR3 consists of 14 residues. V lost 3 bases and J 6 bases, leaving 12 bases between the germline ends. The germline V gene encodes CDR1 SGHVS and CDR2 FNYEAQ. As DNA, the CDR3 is TGTGCCAGCAGCTTGGCCGGGACCCTCAATGAGCAGTTCTTC. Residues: CASSLAGTLNEQFF.

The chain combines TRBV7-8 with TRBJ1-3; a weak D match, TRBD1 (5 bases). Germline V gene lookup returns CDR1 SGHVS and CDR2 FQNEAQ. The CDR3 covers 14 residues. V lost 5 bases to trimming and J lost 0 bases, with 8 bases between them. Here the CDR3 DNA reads TGTGCCAGCAGCGCAGGGCTCTCTGGAAACACCATATATTTT. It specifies CASSAGLSGNTIYF.

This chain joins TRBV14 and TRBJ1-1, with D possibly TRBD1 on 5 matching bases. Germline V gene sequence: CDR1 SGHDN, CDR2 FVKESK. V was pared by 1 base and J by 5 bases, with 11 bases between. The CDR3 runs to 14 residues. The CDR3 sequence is CASSQGAGVTEAFF. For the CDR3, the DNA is TGTGCCAGCAGCCAAGGTGCGGGGGTGACTGAAGCTTTCTTT.

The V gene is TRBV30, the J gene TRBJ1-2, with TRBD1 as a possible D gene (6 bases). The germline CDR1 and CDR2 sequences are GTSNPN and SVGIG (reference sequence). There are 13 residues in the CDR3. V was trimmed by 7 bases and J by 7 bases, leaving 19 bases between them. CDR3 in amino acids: CASKTTGLLGYTF. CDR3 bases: TGTGCCTCAAAAACTACAGGGTTGCTTGGCTACACCTTC. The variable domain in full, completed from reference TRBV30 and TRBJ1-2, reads SQTIHQWPATLVQPVGSPLSLECTVEGTSNPNLYWYRQAAGRGLQLLFYSVGIGQISSEVPQNLSASRPQDRQFILSSKKLLLSDSGFYLCASKTTGLLGYTFGSGTRLTVV.

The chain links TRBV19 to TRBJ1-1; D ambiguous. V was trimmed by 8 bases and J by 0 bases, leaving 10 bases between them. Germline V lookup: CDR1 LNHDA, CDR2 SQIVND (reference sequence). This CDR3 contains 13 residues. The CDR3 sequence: CASFDAVNTEAFF. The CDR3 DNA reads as TGTGCCAGTTTCGACGCGGTGAACACTGAAGCTTTCTTT.

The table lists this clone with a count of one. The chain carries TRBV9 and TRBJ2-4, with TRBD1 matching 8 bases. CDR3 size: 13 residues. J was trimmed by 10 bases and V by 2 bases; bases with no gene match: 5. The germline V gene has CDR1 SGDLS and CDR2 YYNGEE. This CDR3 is CASSVGQGGIQYF. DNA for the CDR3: TGTGCCAGCAGCGTTGGACAGGGTGGGATTCAGTACTTC.

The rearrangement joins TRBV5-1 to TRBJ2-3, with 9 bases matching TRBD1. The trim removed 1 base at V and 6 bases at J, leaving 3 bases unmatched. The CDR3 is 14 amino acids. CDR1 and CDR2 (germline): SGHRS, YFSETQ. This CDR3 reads CASSLTGGPDTQYF. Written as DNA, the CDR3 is TGCGCCAGCAGCTTGACAGGGGGCCCCGATACGCAGTATTTT.

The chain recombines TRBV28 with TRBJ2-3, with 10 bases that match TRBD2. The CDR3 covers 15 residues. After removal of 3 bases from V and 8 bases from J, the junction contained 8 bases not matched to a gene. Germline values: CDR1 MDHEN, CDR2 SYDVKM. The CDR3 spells CASSLDLAGVGTQYF. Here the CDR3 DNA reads TGTGCCAGCAGTTTGGATCTAGCGGGAGTCGGTACGCAGTATTTT.

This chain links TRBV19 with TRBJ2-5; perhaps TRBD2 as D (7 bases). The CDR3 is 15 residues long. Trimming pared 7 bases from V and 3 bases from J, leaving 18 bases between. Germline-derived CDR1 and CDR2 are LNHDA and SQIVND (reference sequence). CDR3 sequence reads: CASKGGPSGKETQYF. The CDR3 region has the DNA TGTGCCAGTAAAGGGGGGCCTAGCGGTAAAGAGACCCAGTACTTC. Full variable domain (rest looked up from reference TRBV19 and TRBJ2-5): DGGITQSPKYLFRKEGQNVTLSCEQNLNHDAMYWYRQDPGQGLRLIYYSQIVNDFQKGDIAEGYSVSREKKESFPLTVTSAQKNPTAFYLCASKGGPSGKETQYFGPGTRLLVL.

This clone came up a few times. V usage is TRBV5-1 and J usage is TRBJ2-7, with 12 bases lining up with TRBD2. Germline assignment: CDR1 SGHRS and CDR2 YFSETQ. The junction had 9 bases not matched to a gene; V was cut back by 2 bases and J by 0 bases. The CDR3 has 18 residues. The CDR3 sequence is CASSFSLAGGSSSYEQYF. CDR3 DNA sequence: TGCGCCAGCAGCTTTTCACTAGCGGGAGGATCGAGCTCCTACGAGCAGTACTTC. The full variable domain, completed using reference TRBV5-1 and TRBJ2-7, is KAGVTQTPRYLIKTRGQQVTLSCSPISGHRSVSWYQQTPGQGLQFLFEYFSETQRNKGNFPGRFSGRQFSNSRSEMNVSTLELGDSALYLCASSFSLAGGSSSYEQYFGPGTRLTVT.

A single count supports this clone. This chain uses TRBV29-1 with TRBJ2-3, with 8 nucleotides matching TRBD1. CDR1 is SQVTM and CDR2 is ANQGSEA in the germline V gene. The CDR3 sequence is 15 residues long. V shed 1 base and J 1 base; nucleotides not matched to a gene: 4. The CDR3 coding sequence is TGCAGCGTTGAAGCCTCGGACAGGGGCACAGATACGCAGTATTTT. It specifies CSVEASDRGTDTQYF.

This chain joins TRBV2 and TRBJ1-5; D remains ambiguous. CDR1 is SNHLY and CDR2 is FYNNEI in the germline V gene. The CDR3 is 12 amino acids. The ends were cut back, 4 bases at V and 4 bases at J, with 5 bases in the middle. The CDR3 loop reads CASSGVNQPQHF. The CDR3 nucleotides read TGTGCCAGCAGTGGCGTAAATCAGCCCCAGCATTTT.

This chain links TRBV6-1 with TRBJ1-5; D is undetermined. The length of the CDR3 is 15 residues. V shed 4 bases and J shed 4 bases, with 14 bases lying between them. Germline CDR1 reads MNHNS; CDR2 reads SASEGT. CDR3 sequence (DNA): TGTGCCAGCAGTGCCATATGGGGAGGAAATCAGCCCCAGCATTTT. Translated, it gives CASSAIWGGNQPQHF.

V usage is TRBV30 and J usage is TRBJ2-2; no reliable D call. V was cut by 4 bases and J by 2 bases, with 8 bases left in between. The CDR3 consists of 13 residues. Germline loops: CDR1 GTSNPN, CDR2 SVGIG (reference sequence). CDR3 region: CAWTILNTGELFF. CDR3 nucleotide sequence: TGTGCCTGGACTATCTTAAACACCGGGGAGCTGTTTTTT.

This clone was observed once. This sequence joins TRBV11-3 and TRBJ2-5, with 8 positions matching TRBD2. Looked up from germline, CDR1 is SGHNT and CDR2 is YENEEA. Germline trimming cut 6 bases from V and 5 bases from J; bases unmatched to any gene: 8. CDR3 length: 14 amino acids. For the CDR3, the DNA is TGTGCCAGCAGTCTCAGCGGGAGAGGGGAGACCCAGTACTTC. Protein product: CASSLSGRGETQYF.

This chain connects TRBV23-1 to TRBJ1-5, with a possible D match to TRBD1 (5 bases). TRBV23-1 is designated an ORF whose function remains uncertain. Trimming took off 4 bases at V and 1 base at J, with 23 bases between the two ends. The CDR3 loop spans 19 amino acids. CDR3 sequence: CASSLDRDRLAVSNQPQHF. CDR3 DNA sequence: TGCGCCAGCAGTCTGGACCGGGACCGACTAGCGGTCAGCAATCAGCCCCAGCATTTT.

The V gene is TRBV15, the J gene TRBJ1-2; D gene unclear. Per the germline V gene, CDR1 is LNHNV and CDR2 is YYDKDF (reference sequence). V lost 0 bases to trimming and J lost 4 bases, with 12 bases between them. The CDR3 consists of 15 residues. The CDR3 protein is CATSRDLGGVYGYTF. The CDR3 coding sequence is TGTGCCACCAGCAGAGATCTTGGCGGCGTCTATGGCTACACCTTC.

The CDR3 loop is CASSLEGVVNTEAFF. The CDR3 DNA sequence: TGTGCCAGCAGCTTGGAGGGGGTAGTGAACACTGAAGCTTTCTTT. V usage is TRBV5-4 and J usage is TRBJ1-1; D may be TRBD1 (6 bases). Germline loops: CDR1 SGHNT, CDR2 YYREEE (reference sequence). The CDR3 runs 15 residues. The V end lost 0 bases, the J end lost 0 bases, and 9 bases lay between the germline ends.

In nucleotides, the CDR3 is TGTGCCAGCAGTTCTCTCTTATTTGCCACAGATACGCAGTATTTT. This sequence encodes CASSSLLFATDTQYF. The chain links TRBV27 to TRBJ2-3; D is ambiguous. The CDR3 is made up of 15 amino acids. CDR1 and CDR2 from the germline V gene are MNHEY and SMNVEV (reference sequence). Trimming cost V 4 bases and J 2 bases, with 13 bases left between them.

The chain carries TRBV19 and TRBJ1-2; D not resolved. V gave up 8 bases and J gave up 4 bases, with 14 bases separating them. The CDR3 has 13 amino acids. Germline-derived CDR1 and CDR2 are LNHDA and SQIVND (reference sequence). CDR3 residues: CASASTGSYGYTF. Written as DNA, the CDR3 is TGTGCCAGTGCCAGTACCGGGAGCTATGGCTACACCTTC.

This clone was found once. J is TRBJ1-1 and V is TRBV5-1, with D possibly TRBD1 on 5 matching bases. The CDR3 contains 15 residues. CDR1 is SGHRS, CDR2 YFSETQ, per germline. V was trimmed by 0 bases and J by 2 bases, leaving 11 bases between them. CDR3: CASSLDGWGNTEAFF. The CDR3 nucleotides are TGCGCCAGCAGCTTGGATGGGTGGGGCAACACTGAAGCTTTCTTT. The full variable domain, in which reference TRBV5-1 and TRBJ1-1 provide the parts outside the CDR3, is KAGVTQTPRYLIKTRGQQVTLSCSPISGHRSVSWYQQTPGQGLQFLFEYFSETQRNKGNFPGRFSGRQFSNSRSEMNVSTLELGDSALYLCASSLDGWGNTEAFFGQGTRLTVV.

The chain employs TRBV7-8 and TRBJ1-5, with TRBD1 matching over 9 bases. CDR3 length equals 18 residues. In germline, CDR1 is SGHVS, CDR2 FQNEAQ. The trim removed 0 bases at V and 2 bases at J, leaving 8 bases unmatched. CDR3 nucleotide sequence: TGTGCCAGCAGCTTAGCGGGACAGGGTGGTTTCGGCAATCAGCCCCAGCATTTT. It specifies CASSLAGQGGFGNQPQHF.

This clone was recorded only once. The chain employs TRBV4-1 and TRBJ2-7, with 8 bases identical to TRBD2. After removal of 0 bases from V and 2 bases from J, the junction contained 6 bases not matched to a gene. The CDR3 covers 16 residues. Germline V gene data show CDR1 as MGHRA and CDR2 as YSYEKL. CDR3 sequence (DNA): TGCGCCAGCAGCCAAGAAATACTAGCGGACCCCTACGAGCAGTACTTC. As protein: CASSQEILADPYEQYF.

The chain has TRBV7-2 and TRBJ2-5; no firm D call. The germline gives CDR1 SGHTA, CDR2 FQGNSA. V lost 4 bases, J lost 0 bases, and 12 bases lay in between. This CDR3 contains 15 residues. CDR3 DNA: TGTGCCAGCAGCTCGTCAGTTCGGTACCAAGAGACCCAGTACTTC. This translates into CASSSSVRYQETQYF. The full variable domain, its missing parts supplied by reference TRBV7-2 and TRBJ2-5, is GAGVSQSPSNKVTEKGKDVELRCDPISGHTALYWYRQSLGQGLEFLIYFQGNSAPDKSGLPSDRFSAERTGGSVSTLTIQRTQQEDSAVYLCASSSSVRYQETQYFGPGTRLLVL.

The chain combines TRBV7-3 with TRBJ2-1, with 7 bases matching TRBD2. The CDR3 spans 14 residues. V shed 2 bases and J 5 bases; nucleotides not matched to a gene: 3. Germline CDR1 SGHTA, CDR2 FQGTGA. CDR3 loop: CASSLGRGDNEQFF. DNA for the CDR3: TGTGCCAGCAGCTTAGGGAGGGGTGACAATGAGCAGTTCTTC.

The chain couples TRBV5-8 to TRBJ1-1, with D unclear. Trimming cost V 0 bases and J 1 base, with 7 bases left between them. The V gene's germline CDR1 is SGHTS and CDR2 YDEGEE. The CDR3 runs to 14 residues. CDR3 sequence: CASSLGRTNTEAFF. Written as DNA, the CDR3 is TGTGCCAGCAGCTTGGGCAGGACGAACACTGAAGCTTTCTTT.

For the CDR3, the DNA is TGTGCCTGGAGTGTTGCGGGGGGGAACACCGGGGAGCTGTTTTTT. Translation: CAWSVAGGNTGELFF. The chain couples TRBV30 to TRBJ2-2; 8 bases align to TRBD2. CDR3 length: 15 residues. V trimming: 0 bases; J trimming: 1 base; junction bases outside the gene matches: 1. The germline gives CDR1 GTSNPN, CDR2 SVGIG (reference sequence).